Detailed here is one T cell receptor beta chain. The entry originates in a study of T cell changes during pregnancy in multiple sclerosis. Germline CDR1 SEHNR, CDR2 FQNEAQ (reference sequence). V lost 6 bases and J 3 bases, leaving 18 bases between the germline ends. The CDR3 is made up of 16 amino acids. Data came from immunoSEQ multiplex PCR; TCRdb stores just in-frame clones and leaves some out. The table lists some 30,000 clones, about nine tenths of them singletons. Here the sequenced sample was CD8+ T cells from peripheral blood mononuclear cells, taken in the second trimester of pregnancy. J is TRBJ2-1 and V is TRBV7-9; D might be TRBD2 (5 bases). The receptor was isolated from a female donor with multiple sclerosis, enrolled in a pregnancy study. CDR3 DNA sequence: TGTGCCAGCAGTTTACGGGAACTAGGGTTCTACAATGAGCAGTTCTTC. The encoded protein is CASSLRELGFYNEQFF.